The 26 T cell receptor beta chains below were found in one sample sequenced in a study of Tregs in tolerant kidney transplant recipients. This table comes from immunoSEQ multiplex PCR, and its TCRdb copy is limited to in-frame clones, with some not included. Here the sample table reports 30,000 or so clones. The starting material was CD8+ T cells from blood, obtained before the transplant. The receptors come from a human donor who received a combined kidney and bone marrow transplant.

Notes on this clone: The read terminates 3 residues before the CDR3 end, so the remaining end is supplied by the germline J gene. The chain joins TRBV20-1 to TRBJ2-7; 15 bases map to TRBD2. This CDR3 is built from 14 residues. The V gene end was trimmed by 5 bases and the J gene end by 4 bases; junction bases not matched to a gene: 3. The germline CDR1 and CDR2 sequences are DFQATT and SNEGSKA (reference sequence). The CDR3 sequence: CSAWTSGRVYEQYF. The CDR3 bases that were read are TGCAGTGCTTGGACTAGCGGGAGGGTTTACGAG.

The CDR3 bases that were read are TGCAGTGCTAGAGGGTCTAGCGGGTCTTACGAG. It specifies CSARGSSGSYE. From start to end, the CDR3 is CSARGSSGSYEQYF. This chain uses TRBV20-1 with TRBJ2-7; 8 nucleotides agree with TRBD2. The CDR3 end falls 3 residues outside the read, so it is completed with the germline J gene. Germline CDR1 is DFQATT and CDR2 is SNEGSKA (reference sequence). The ends lost 1 base at V and 4 bases at J; junction bases unmatched: 6. CDR3 size: 14 residues.

With respect to this clone: The CDR3 end lies 3 residues beyond the end of the read and is filled in from the germline J gene. The chain recombines TRBV19 with TRBJ1-2, with 7 positions matching TRBD1. Germline V gene sequence: CDR1 LNHDA, CDR2 SQIVND (reference sequence). This CDR3 spans 14 amino acids. The V segment lost 1 base and the J segment 3 bases; nucleotides outside the gene matches: 2. The DNA read from the CDR3 is TGTGCCAGTAGTATAGGCGGGACAGACTATGGC. It yields the protein CASSIGGTDYG. The CDR3, in full, reads CASSIGGTDYGYTF.

In the case of this clone: The read terminates 3 residues ahead of where the CDR3 ends, so the germline J gene completes it. The V call is TRBV30, the J call TRBJ1-6, with D possibly TRBD1 on 5 matching bases. V was cut by 3 bases and J by 9 bases, with 12 bases left in between. The CDR3 runs to 13 residues. Germline V gives CDR1 GTSNPN, CDR2 SVGIG (reference sequence). The CDR3 loop is CAWRPGVGSPLHF. CDR3 DNA, as far as it was read: TGTGCCTGGAGACCGGGGGTCGGTTCACCC.

Regarding this clone: The read comes to an end 3 residues before the CDR3 does, leaving the germline J gene to fill in the end. This chain connects TRBV9 to TRBJ2-1, with 10 bases matching TRBD2. CDR3 length equals 14 residues. Germline assignment: CDR1 SGDLS and CDR2 YYNGEE. V lost 4 bases to trimming and J lost 7 bases; unmatched junction nucleotides: 5. CDR3 DNA, as far as it was read: TGTGCCAGCAGCCCACCTAGCGGGAGTAATGAG. Protein: CASSPPSGSNE. The whole CDR3 reads CASSPPSGSNEQFF.

Regarding this clone: The sequenced fragment ends 3 residues before the CDR3 boundary, so the rest is inferred from the germline J gene. The chain employs TRBV29-1 and TRBJ2-2; D is undetermined. Per germline, CDR1 SQVTM and CDR2 ANQGSEA. Trimming left V 2 bases short and J 6 bases short, with 7 bases between. The CDR3 has 12 amino acids. Here the CDR3 reads CSVEPLSGELFF. The part of the CDR3 DNA that was read is TGCAGCGTTGAACCTCTCTCCGGGGAG.

Remarks on this clone: From the germline J gene comes the end of the CDR3, since the read stops 3 residues before it. The genes are TRBV29-1 and TRBJ2-7; D perhaps matches TRBD1 (6 bases). The CDR3 runs 14 residues. CDR1 and CDR2 from the germline V gene are SQVTM and ANQGSEA. The V end lost 3 bases, the J end lost 0 bases, and 12 bases lay between the germline ends. The CDR3 here is CSVDRQDSSYEQYF. The sequenced CDR3 bases are TGCAGCGTTGATCGACAGGACAGCTCCTACGAG.

The sequenced CDR3 bases are TGTGCCAGCAGTGAAGAACTAGCGGGAGTAAATGAG. Translating gives CASSEELAGVNE. The complete CDR3 sequence is CASSEELAGVNEQFF. The genes are TRBV6-1 and TRBJ2-1; 11 bases are a match to TRBD2. The CDR3 goes on 3 residues after the read ends, and that part is filled in from the germline J gene. The CDR3 spans 15 residues. V gave up 1 base and J gave up 7 bases; unmatched junction bases: 3. Per germline, CDR1 MNHNS and CDR2 SASEGT.

Comment on this clone: The read comes to an end 3 residues before the CDR3 does, leaving the germline J gene to fill in the end. The rearrangement joins TRBV20-1 to TRBJ2-7; TRBD2 matches 14 bases. The V gene's germline CDR1 is DFQATT and CDR2 SNEGSKA (reference sequence). The CDR3 extends over 15 amino acids. After removal of 6 bases from V and 4 bases from J, the junction contained 8 bases not matched to a gene. The sequenced CDR3 bases are TGCAGTGCGATGGGACTAGCGGGAGTGGTTTACGAG. This encodes CSAMGLAGVVYE. The whole CDR3 region reads CSAMGLAGVVYEQYF.

Notes on this clone: The read finishes 3 residues shy of the CDR3 end, and the germline J gene is used to complete it. The chain recombines TRBV11-2 with TRBJ2-1, with D unresolved. Germline CDR1 SGHAT, CDR2 FQNNGV. The CDR3 consists of 14 residues. Trimming stripped 4 bases from V and 0 bases from J, with 7 bases between. The CDR3: CASSSQSSYNEQFF. The CDR3 DNA, read in part, is TGTGCCAGCAGCTCACAGAGCTCCTACAATGAG.

The part of the CDR3 DNA that was read is TGTGCCAGCAGTTACCTGAGGGACAGCCAAGAGACC. Amino acids: CASSYLRDSQET. The CDR3, in full, reads CASSYLRDSQETQYF. The rearrangement uses TRBV6-2 or TRBV6-3 and TRBJ2-5; 7 bases are shared with TRBD1. From the germline J gene comes the end of the CDR3, since the read stops 3 residues before it. Germline V gives CDR1 MNHEY, CDR2 SVGEGT. This CDR3 contains 15 residues. V lost 2 bases to trimming and J lost 1 base; unmatched junction nucleotides: 4.

Remarks on this clone: The read is 3 residues too short to cover the CDR3 end, so that end is filled in from the germline J gene. The genes are TRBV13 and TRBJ2-4; 7 bases fit TRBD2. CDR1 is PRHDT and CDR2 is FYEKMQ in the germline V gene (reference sequence). This CDR3 is built from 13 residues. The CDR3 loop is CASSGGEGRSQYF. The sequenced CDR3 bases are TGTGCCAGCAGCGGGGGGGAGGGGCGTTCT.

Points on this clone: The missing CDR3 end, 3 residues past where the read stops, is filled in from the germline J gene. The chain carries TRBV5-1 and TRBJ2-6; possible D gene TRBD1, 6 bases. Germline V lookup: CDR1 SGHRS, CDR2 YFSETQ. Deletions cut 5 bases from V and 1 base from J, with 19 bases between. The length of the CDR3 is 18 residues. The CDR3 bases that were read are TGCGCCAGCAGTGAAAATACCGGGACAAATTCTGGGGCCAACGTC. The encoded protein is CASSENTGTNSGANV. The whole CDR3 protein reads CASSENTGTNSGANVLTF.

About this clone itself: The DNA ends 3 residues before the CDR3 does, and the rest of the CDR3 is filled in from the germline J gene. This chain uses TRBV7-9 with TRBJ2-7; 7 bases line up with TRBD2. Germline V lookup: CDR1 SEHNR, CDR2 FQNEAQ (reference sequence). V trimming: 4 bases; J trimming: 4 bases; junction bases outside the gene matches: 7. This CDR3 is 14 amino acids long. The sequenced part of the CDR3 DNA is TGTGCCAGCAGCTCCTCGACTAGCTTTTACGAG. It yields the protein CASSSSTSFYE. The whole CDR3 sequence is CASSSSTSFYEQYF.

Details on this clone: Coverage ceases 3 residues before the CDR3 finishes, and the germline J gene fills in the end. The chain is built from TRBV30 and TRBJ2-1; D ambiguous. V lost 2 bases to trimming and J lost 1 base, with 6 bases between them. Germline CDR1 reads GTSNPN; CDR2 reads SVGIG (reference sequence). The CDR3 totals 13 residues. The part of the CDR3 DNA that was read is TGTGCCTGGAGTTTAAATTCCTACAATGAG. Translated: CAWSLNSYNE. The complete CDR3 sequence is CAWSLNSYNEQFF.

Of note for this clone: The CDR3 extends 3 residues past the end of the read, so its final part is completed from the germline J gene. The V and J genes are TRBV7-2 and TRBJ2-5; TRBD2 is a possible D gene (7 bases). The CDR3 is 15 residues long. V was cut by 1 base and J by 3 bases, with 12 bases left in between. CDR1 and CDR2 (germline): SGHTA, FQGNSA. The chain's CDR3 is CASSLVTGGEETQYF. Partial CDR3 DNA: TGTGCCAGCAGCTTAGTTACGGGGGGCGAAGAGACC. Looking up the rest from reference TRBV7-2 and TRBJ2-5 gives the full variable domain: GAGVSQSPSNKVTEKGKDVELRCDPISGHTALYWYRQSLGQGLEFLIYFQGNSAPDKSGLPSDRFSAERTGGSVSTLTIQRTQQEDSAVYLCASSLVTGGEETQYFGPGTRLLVL.

Concerning this clone: The read terminates 3 residues ahead of where the CDR3 ends, so the germline J gene completes it. The chain is built from TRBV6-9 and TRBJ2-1; the match to TRBD2 covers 14 bases. The CDR3 runs to 17 residues. J gave up 3 bases and V 7 bases, and 8 bases lay outside the gene matches. Germline assignment: CDR1 MNHGY and CDR2 SVAAGI. Incomplete CDR3 DNA: TGTGCCAGCAACAATAGGACTAGCGGGAGGTACTACAATGAG. Protein product: CASNNRTSGRYYNE. The CDR3 as a whole reads CASNNRTSGRYYNEQFF.

About this clone itself: Sequencing ends 3 residues short of the CDR3 end; the germline J gene provides the rest. This chain joins TRBV6-4 and TRBJ2-5; D could derive from TRBD1 or TRBD2 (6 bases each). This CDR3 spans 13 amino acids. Germline CDR1 and CDR2: MRHNA and SNTAGT. V was pared by 3 bases and J by 4 bases, with 9 bases between. The CDR3 here is CASSEGGGETQYF. CDR3 DNA (partial): TGTGCCAGCAGTGAAGGGGGAGGAGAGACC.

In the case of this clone: The read is 3 residues too short to cover the CDR3 end, so that end is filled in from the germline J gene. The genes are TRBV18 and TRBJ1-2; TRBD1 might be the D (5 bases). Germline lookup yields CDR1 KGHSH and CDR2 LQKENI. The CDR3 totals 14 residues. Trimming left V 6 bases short and J 7 bases short, with 18 bases between. CDR3 region: CASSSPEKGAGYTF. The CDR3 DNA, read in part, is TGTGCCAGCTCCTCCCCGGAGAAAGGGGCTGGC.

Comments on this clone: The read halts 3 residues ahead of the CDR3 end, with the missing end drawn from the germline J gene. This chain uses TRBV7-9 with TRBJ2-1, with D tentatively TRBD2 (6 bases). Germline loops: CDR1 SEHNR, CDR2 FQNEAQ (reference sequence). The CDR3 covers 14 residues. With 7 bases removed from V and 4 bases from J, the gap between germline ends came to 14 bases. CDR3 sequence: CASIPSRDYNEQFF. The CDR3 DNA, read in part, is TGTGCCAGCATTCCCTCGCGGGATTACAATGAG.

Concerning this clone itself: With the read ending 3 residues before the CDR3 end, the germline J gene is used to fill in that end. The chain combines TRBV30 with TRBJ2-7; D possibly corresponds to TRBD1 (6 bases). CDR3 size: 14 residues. The germline CDR1 and CDR2 sequences are GTSNPN and SVGIG (reference sequence). Trimming removed 2 bases at V and 3 bases at J, with 14 bases between. CDR3 sequence: CAWSSGQGDYEQYF. The CDR3 DNA, read in part, is TGTGCCTGGAGTTCGGGACAAGGGGACTACGAG.

With regard to this clone: Coverage ceases 3 residues before the CDR3 finishes, and the germline J gene fills in the end. This chain connects TRBV20-1 to TRBJ2-7; 8 bases align to TRBD1. V gave up 6 bases and J gave up 5 bases; unmatched junction bases: 6. This CDR3 comprises 12 residues. Germline lookup yields CDR1 DFQATT and CDR2 SNEGSKA (reference sequence). The part of the CDR3 DNA that was read is TGCAGTGCCCGAGACAGGGGACACGAG. Translating gives CSARDRGHE. The full CDR3 sequence reads CSARDRGHEQYF.

About this clone: The read finishes 3 residues shy of the CDR3 end, and the germline J gene is used to complete it. The V call is TRBV20-1, the J call TRBJ2-7; 10 bases map to TRBD2. Germline assignment: CDR1 DFQATT and CDR2 SNEGSKA (reference sequence). Trimming removed 3 bases from V and 3 bases from J; junction bases left unmatched: 11. The CDR3 sequence is 16 residues long. The chain's CDR3 is CSASPTSGTTLYEQYF. The CDR3 bases that were read are TGCAGTGCTAGTCCCACTAGCGGGACAACGCTCTACGAG.

On this clone itself: The CDR3 is cut off 3 residues early in the read; its end comes from the germline J gene. The V gene is TRBV28, the J gene TRBJ2-1; 11 nucleotides agree with TRBD2. In germline, CDR1 is MDHEN, CDR2 SYDVKM. The V segment lost 2 bases and the J segment 5 bases; nucleotides outside the gene matches: 11. This CDR3 has 18 amino acids. CDR3 amino acids: CASSLRLASGRMDNEQFF. The part of the CDR3 DNA that was read is TGTGCCAGCAGTTTAAGGTTGGCTAGCGGGAGGATGGACAATGAG.

Of note for this clone: Coverage ceases 3 residues before the CDR3 finishes, and the germline J gene fills in the end. The chain links TRBV2 to TRBJ2-7; 11 bases line up with TRBD1. CDR1 is SNHLY, CDR2 FYNNEI, per germline. This CDR3 contains 16 residues. Trimming removed 3 bases from V and 2 bases from J; junction bases left unmatched: 6. The covered CDR3 bases are TGTGCCAGCAGTGAGTGGACAGGGGGCCAAACCTACGAG. This codes for CASSEWTGGQTYE. The entire CDR3 protein is CASSEWTGGQTYEQYF.

The DNA read from the CDR3 is TGTGCCAGTAGTACAACGGTAATAGCCAAAAACATT. As protein: CASSTTVIAKNI. The entire CDR3 protein reads CASSTTVIAKNIQYF. The V call is TRBV19, the J call TRBJ2-4; unclear D gene. The read halts 3 residues ahead of the CDR3 end, with the missing end drawn from the germline J gene. With 4 bases removed from V and 0 bases from J, the gap between germline ends came to 10 bases. This CDR3 contains 15 residues. Germline assignment: CDR1 LNHDA and CDR2 SQIVND (reference sequence).